The following is a TCR beta chain sequence with its context. Its target is unknown. RNA was isolated and reverse transcribed to cDNA, the sequencing template. The repertoire was sequenced with immunoSEQ multiplex PCR; TCRdb's copy has only in-frame clones and lacks some. The sample lists around 200,000 clones; about 55% were seen once. Between the trimmed V and J ends, which lost 3 bases and 2 bases, there was a span of 3 bases. Germline V gene lookup returns CDR1 MNHEY and CDR2 SVGAGI. CDR3 length: 12 residues. Noted treatment: oral pan-JAK inhibitor, 5-10 mg twice daily. This sample was taken from a study of CD8+ T cells in alopecia areata. Whole-study findings and limits: One nonresponder makes the tie between baseline CD8+ expansion and response uncertain. In lesional scalp, particularly from alopecia totalis/universalis, clonality was higher than in normal scalp.

This receptor was obtained from a human donor with alopecia areata. The material was CD8+ T cells sorted from blood, obtained at week 24, from a patient treated with tofacitinib. J is TRBJ2-3 and V is TRBV6-5, with D unclear. CDR3 sequence reads: CASSYDTDTQYF. CDR3 DNA: TGTGCCAGCAGTTATGACACAGATACGCAGTATTTT.